A selection of T cell receptor beta chains follows, all from one sample in a study of CD8 T cells in ankylosing spondylitis. TCRdb re-derived calls from the 5' RACE reads in MiXCR, one entry per CDR3 protein. The top ten hold around 7% of the sample, which has about 540,000 distinct CDR3 sequences, roughly an eighth seen once. Source material: blood, either unsorted or a sorted T cell fraction (not recorded which). These receptor sequences come from a male donor with ankylosing spondylitis. Both conserved end residues are part of each CDR3. D genes are given only for firm matches. The size of a clone is reported for some rows only, either as once, few or many, or as a class for expanded clones.

j_call	clone_size	d_call	v_call	cdr3_nt	cdr3_aa
TRBJ2-1	NA	TRBD2	TRBV20-1	TGCAGTGCTCCCTGGACTAGCGGGGGCAATGAGCAGTTCTTC	CSAPWTSGGNEQFF
TRBJ2-1	NA	TRBD2	TRBV11-2	TGTGCCAGCAGCCCCGGGACTAGCGGGAGGGCGGGCTCCTACAATGAGCAGTTCTTC	CASSPGTSGRAGSYNEQFF
TRBJ2-1	NA	NA	TRBV12-3/TRBV12-4	TGTGCCAGCAGCTTTATTAGCGGACTATACAATGAGCAGTTCTTC	CASSFISGLYNEQFF
TRBJ1-1	few	NA	TRBV7-9	TGTGCCAGCAGTGACAGTTTGGAAGCTTTCTTT	CASSDSLEAFF
TRBJ1-2	NA	TRBD1	TRBV7-2	TGTGCCAGCAGCAACTCCGGGGACAGAAATAACTATGGCTACACCTTC	CASSNSGDRNNYGYTF
TRBJ2-4	NA	NA	TRBV7-9	TGTGCCAGCAGCTTAGGTAGCAGCTTAGCCAAAAACATTCAGTACTTC	CASSLGSSLAKNIQYF
TRBJ2-5	NA	NA	TRBV5-6	TGTGCCAGCACCCCGTGGCAGGGGTCCTCCACAGGGACCCAGTACTTC	CASTPWQGSSTGTQYF
TRBJ2-1	NA	NA	TRBV3-1	TGTGCCAGCAGCCAGGGACATAGAACATACAATGAGCAGTTCTTC	CASSQGHRTYNEQFF
TRBJ2-5	many	NA	TRBV4-2	TGTGCCAGCAGCCAAGATTGGACGACGGGGGAGACCCAGTACTTC	CASSQDWTTGETQYF
TRBJ2-1	many	TRBD2	TRBV20-1	TGCAGTGCTCTCAAAGCTAGCGGCTTCTACAATGAGCAGTTCTTC	CSALKASGFYNEQFF
TRBJ2-2	few	TRBD2	TRBV24-1	TGTGCCACCAGTGATTCCAGCGGGAGAGTCACCGGGGAGCTGTTTTTT	CATSDSSGRVTGELFF
TRBJ2-5	NA	NA	TRBV2	TGTGCCAGCAGTGAGGGTATGCAAGAGACCCAGTACTTC	CASSEGMQETQYF
TRBJ2-7	NA	TRBD2	TRBV29-1	TGCAGCGTTGCGGGACTAGCGGGAGCCCACGAGCAGTACTTC	CSVAGLAGAHEQYF
TRBJ1-1	NA	NA	TRBV30	TGTGCCTGGAGTGTGAACCTTTGGAGCACTGAAGCTTTCTTT	CAWSVNLWSTEAFF
TRBJ2-3	NA	TRBD2	TRBV30	TGTGCCTGGACCGGAAACTTCATAGCGGGAGGTATAGATACGCAGTATTTT	CAWTGNFIAGGIDTQYF
TRBJ2-1	few	NA	TRBV12-3/TRBV12-4	TGTGCCAGCAGCCCCCCCCTCGACTCCGACAATGAGCAGTTCTTC	CASSPPLDSDNEQFF
TRBJ2-1	many	NA	TRBV29-1	TGCAGCGTTCGGCAGGGTTGGAATGAGCAGTTCTTC	CSVRQGWNEQFF